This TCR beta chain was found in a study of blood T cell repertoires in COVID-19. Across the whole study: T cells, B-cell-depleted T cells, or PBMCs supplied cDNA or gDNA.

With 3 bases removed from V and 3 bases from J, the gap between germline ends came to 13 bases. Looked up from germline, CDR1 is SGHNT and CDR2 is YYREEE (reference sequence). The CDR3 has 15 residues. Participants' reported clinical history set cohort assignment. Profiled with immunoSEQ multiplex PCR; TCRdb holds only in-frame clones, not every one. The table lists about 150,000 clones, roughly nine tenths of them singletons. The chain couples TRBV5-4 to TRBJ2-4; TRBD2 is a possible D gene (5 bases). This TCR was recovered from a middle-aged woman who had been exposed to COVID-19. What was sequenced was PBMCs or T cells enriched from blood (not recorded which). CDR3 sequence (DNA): TGTGCCAGCAGCTCCTCCGGGAAGGGCAAAAACATTCAGTACTTC. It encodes CASSSSGKGKNIQYF.